One TCR beta chain is described in this entry. Its cognate antigen has yet to be identified. No much larger clone exists at a distance of one base, and base qualities are not known. Library preparation was by the immunoSEQ multiplex PCR assay. TCRdb retrieved this table from immuneACCESS and kept in-frame rearrangements only. Not all clones are present; in checked studies, unresolved V genes account for under half, and no reason is known for the remainder. The sample table contains tens of thousands of clones; only one count was recorded for 91% of them. Jointly, the top ten make up about 2.2% of the sample. The data were taken from a study of T cell changes during pregnancy in multiple sclerosis (dated by TCRdb to about 2019). Context from the whole study: The study looked at changes in the T cell repertoire across pregnancy in women with multiple sclerosis.

Sample: peripheral blood, taken in the third trimester of pregnancy. The origin of this receptor is a female donor in good health, enrolled as a control in a pregnancy study.

The DNA sequence is as follows: TGTGCCAGCAGTGAGCAGGGAAACACTGAAGCTTTCTTT. This codes for CASSEQGNTEAFF. The chain couples TRBV2 to TRBJ1-1; a weak D assignment points to TRBD1 (5 bases agree). The germline V gene encodes CDR1 SNHLY and CDR2 FYNNEI. V and J lose 3 bases and 2 bases, and a span of 7 bases separates them. From the cysteine up to the phenylalanine, the CDR3 has a length of 13 residues. Only CDR3 DNA is held: 39 bases, read in frame from base 1.